One and the same sample provided the 5 T cell receptor beta chains below, sequenced in a study. TCRdb analysed the 5' RACE reads with MiXCR anew, one entry per CDR3 protein. The data hold tens of thousands of distinct CDR3 sequences, with 30% observed a single time. What was sequenced was tumor-infiltrating naive CD4+ T cells sorted from the breast tumor. Described subset: naive CD4+ T cells, CD4+CD45RA+CD25-. These receptors were collected from a female donor with breast cancer.

A few counts support this clonotype. This rearrangement joins TRBV2 to TRBJ2-2, with 10 bases matching TRBD1. V trimming: 6 bases; J trimming: 3 bases; junction bases outside the gene matches: 4. The CDR3 covers 15 residues. Germline V gene data show CDR1 as SNHLY and CDR2 as FYNNEI. DNA for the CDR3: TGTGCCAGCAGGAGACAGGGGGCTGACACCGGGGAGCTGTTTTTT. Its translation: CASRRQGADTGELFF. The variable domain in full, with the rest retrieved from reference TRBV2 and TRBJ2-2, is EPEVTQTPSHQVTQMGQEVILRCVPISNHLYFYWYRQILGQKVEFLVSFYNNEISEKSEIFDDQFSVERPDGSNFTLKIRSTKLEDSAMYFCASRRQGADTGELFFGEGSRLTVL.

This clonotype has only a few counts. CDR3 loop: CASSRGGTGGTEAFF. Here the CDR3 DNA reads TGTGCCAGCAGCCGGGGAGGGACAGGTGGCACTGAAGCTTTCTTT. The V call is TRBV6-5, the J call TRBJ1-1, with 8 bases fitting TRBD1. The CDR3 length is 15 residues. Germline V lookup: CDR1 MNHEY, CDR2 SVGAGI. Trimming removed 6 bases from V and 4 bases from J; junction bases left unmatched: 10.

A word on this clonotype: A much larger clonotype is one base distant, so this may be a read error. V usage is TRBV5-1 and J usage is TRBJ2-2, with 8 positions matching TRBD1. Germline lookup yields CDR1 SGHRS and CDR2 YFSETQ. The CDR3 sequence is 15 residues long. The chain's CDR3 is CASSTWTGNAGELFF. CDR3 in DNA: TGCGCCAGCAGCACCTGGACAGGGAACGCCGGGGAGCTGTTTTTT.

The chain is built from TRBV6-1 and TRBJ1-5; 9 positions agree with TRBD1. The germline V gene has CDR1 MNHNS and CDR2 SASEGT. The CDR3 is made up of 15 amino acids. Germline trimming cut 7 bases from V and 4 bases from J; bases unmatched to any gene: 8. CDR3 DNA: TGTGCCAGCAACGGATTGGACAGGGGAAATCAGCCCCAGCATTTT. It is translated as CASNGLDRGNQPQHF.

Regarding this clonotype: This may stem from a read error, because a much larger clone lies one nucleotide away. The chain couples TRBV19 to TRBJ2-1, with unresolved D. Germline loops: CDR1 LNHDA, CDR2 SQIVND (reference sequence). V dropped 8 bases and J dropped 7 bases, with 12 bases sitting between them. CDR3 size: 12 residues. This CDR3 reads CASGRRSNEQFF. CDR3 DNA: TGTGCCAGTGGCCGGCGTAGTAATGAGCAGTTCTTC.